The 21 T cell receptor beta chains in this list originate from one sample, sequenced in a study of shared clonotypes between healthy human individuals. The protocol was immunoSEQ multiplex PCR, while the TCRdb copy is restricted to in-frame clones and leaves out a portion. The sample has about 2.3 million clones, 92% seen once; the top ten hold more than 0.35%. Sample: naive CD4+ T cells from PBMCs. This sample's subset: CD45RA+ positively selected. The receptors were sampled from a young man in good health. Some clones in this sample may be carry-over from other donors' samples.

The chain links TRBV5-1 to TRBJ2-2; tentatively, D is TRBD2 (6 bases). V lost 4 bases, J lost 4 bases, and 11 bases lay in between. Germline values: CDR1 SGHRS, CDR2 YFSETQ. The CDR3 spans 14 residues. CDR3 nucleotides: TGCGCCAGCAGCAAGGAGGGTAGCACCGGGGAGCTGTTTTTT. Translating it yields CASSKEGSTGELFF. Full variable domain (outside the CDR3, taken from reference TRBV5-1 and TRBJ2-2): KAGVTQTPRYLIKTRGQQVTLSCSPISGHRSVSWYQQTPGQGLQFLFEYFSETQRNKGNFPGRFSGRQFSNSRSEMNVSTLELGDSALYLCASSKEGSTGELFFGEGSRLTVL.

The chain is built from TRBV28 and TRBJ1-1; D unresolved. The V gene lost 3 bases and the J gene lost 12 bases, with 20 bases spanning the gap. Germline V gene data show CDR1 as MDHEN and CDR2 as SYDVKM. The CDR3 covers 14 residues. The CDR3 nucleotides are TGTGCCAGCAGTTTGCCCTTTGGAGGTAAAGAAACTTTCTTT. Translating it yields CASSLPFGGKETFF. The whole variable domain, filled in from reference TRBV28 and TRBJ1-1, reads DVKVTQSSRYLVKRTGEKVFLECVQDMDHENMFWYRQDPGLGLRLIYFSYDVKMKEKGDIPEGYSVSREKKERFSLILESASTNQTSMYLCASSLPFGGKETFFGQGTRLTVV.

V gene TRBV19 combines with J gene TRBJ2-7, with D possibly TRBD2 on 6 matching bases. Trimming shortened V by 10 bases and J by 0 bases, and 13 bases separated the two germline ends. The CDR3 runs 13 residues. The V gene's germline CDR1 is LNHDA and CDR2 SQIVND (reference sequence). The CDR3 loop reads CATNRGSSYEQYF. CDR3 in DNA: TGTGCCACCAACCGGGGGAGCTCCTACGAGCAGTACTTC.

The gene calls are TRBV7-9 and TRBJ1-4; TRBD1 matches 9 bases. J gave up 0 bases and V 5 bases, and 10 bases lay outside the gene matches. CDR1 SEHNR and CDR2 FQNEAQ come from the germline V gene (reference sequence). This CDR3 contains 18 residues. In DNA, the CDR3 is TGTGCCAGCAGCCTTCCATTGGACAGGGGAACAACTAATGAAAAACTGTTTTTT. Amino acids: CASSLPLDRGTTNEKLFF.

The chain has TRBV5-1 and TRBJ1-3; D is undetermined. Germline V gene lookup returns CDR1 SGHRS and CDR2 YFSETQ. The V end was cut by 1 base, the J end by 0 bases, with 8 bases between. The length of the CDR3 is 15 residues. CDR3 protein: CASSLSPGSGNTIYF. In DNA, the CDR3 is TGCGCCAGCAGCTTGTCTCCAGGCTCTGGAAACACCATATATTTT.

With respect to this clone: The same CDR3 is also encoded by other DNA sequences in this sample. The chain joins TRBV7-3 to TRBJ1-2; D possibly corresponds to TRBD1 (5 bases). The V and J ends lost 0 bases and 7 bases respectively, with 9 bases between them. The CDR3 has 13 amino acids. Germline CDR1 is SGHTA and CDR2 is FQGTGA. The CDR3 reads CASSLTRGTGYTF. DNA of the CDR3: TGTGCCAGCAGCTTAACCCGAGGGACTGGCTACACCTTC.

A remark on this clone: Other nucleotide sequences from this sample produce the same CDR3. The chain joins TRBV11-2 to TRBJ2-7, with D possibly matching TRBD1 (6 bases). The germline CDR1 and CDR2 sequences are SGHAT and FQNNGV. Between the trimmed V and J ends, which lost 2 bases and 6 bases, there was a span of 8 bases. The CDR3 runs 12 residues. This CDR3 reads CASSLSRGEQYF. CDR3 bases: TGTGCCAGCAGCTTATCCAGGGGCGAGCAGTACTTC.

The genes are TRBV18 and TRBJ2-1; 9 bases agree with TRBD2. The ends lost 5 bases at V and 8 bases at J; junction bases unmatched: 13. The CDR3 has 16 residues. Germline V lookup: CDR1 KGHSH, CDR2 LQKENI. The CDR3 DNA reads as TGTGCCAGCTCAAAGCTCGGCGGGAGGGCCGAGGATGAGCAGTTCTTC. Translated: CASSKLGGRAEDEQFF.

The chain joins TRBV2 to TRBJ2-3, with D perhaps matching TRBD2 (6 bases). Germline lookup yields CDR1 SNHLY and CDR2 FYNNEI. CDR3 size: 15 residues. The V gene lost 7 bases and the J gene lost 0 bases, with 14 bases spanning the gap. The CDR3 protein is CASIREPLSTDTQYF. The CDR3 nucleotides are TGTGCCAGCATACGGGAGCCCCTTAGCACAGATACGCAGTATTTT.

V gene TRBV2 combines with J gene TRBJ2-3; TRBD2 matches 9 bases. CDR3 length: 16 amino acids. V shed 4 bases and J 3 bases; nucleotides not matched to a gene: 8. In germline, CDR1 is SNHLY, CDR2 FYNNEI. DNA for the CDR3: TGTGCCAGCAGTGTGGAGGGGCTAGCGGGGACAGATACGCAGTATTTT. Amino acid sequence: CASSVEGLAGTDTQYF.

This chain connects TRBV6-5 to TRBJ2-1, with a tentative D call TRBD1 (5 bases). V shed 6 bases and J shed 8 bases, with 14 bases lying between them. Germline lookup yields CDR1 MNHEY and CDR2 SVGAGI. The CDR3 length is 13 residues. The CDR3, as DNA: TGTGCCAGCAGCAGAAGGACACCCGATGAGCAGTTCTTC. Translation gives CASSRRTPDEQFF.

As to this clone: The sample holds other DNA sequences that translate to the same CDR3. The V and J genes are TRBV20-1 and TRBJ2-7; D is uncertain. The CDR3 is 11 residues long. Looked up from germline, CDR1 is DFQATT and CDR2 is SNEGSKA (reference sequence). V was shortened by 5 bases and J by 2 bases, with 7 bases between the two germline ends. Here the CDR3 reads CSAGDPYEQYF. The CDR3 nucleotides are TGCAGTGCTGGGGATCCCTACGAGCAGTACTTC.

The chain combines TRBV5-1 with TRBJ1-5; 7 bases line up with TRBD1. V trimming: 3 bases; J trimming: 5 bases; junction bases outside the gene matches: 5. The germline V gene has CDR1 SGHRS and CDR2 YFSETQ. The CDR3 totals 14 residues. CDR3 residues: CASSYGTADQPQHF. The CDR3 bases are TGCGCCAGCAGCTATGGGACAGCCGATCAGCCCCAGCATTTT.

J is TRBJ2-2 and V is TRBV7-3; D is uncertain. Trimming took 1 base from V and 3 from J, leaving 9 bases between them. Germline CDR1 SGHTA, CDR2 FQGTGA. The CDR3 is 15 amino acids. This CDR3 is CASSLIGLDTGELFF. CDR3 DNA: TGTGCCAGCAGCTTAATTGGTCTCGACACCGGGGAGCTGTTTTTT. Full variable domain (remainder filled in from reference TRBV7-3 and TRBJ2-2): GAGVSQTPSNKVTEKGKYVELRCDPISGHTALYWYRQSLGQGPEFLIYFQGTGAADDSGLPNDRFFAVRPEGSVSTLKIQRTERGDSAVYLCASSLIGLDTGELFFGEGSRLTVL.

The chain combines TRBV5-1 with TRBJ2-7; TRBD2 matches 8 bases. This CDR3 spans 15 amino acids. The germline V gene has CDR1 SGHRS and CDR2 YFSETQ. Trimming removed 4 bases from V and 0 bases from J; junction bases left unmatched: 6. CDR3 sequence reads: CASSPTSASSYEQYF. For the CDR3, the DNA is TGCGCCAGCAGCCCGACTAGCGCGAGCTCCTACGAGCAGTACTTC.

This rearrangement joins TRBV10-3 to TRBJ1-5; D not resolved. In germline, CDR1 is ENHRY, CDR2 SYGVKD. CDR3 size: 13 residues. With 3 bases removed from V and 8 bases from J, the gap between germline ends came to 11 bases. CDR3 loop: CAISDFPAEPQHF. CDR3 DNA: TGTGCCATCAGTGACTTCCCAGCAGAGCCCCAGCATTTT.

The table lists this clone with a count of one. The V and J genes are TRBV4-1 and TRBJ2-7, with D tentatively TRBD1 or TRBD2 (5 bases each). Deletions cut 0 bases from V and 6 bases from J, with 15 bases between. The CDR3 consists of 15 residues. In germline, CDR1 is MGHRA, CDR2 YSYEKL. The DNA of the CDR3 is TGCGCCAGCAGCCAAGACCCCGGGGCAGGGCTCGAGCAGTACTTC. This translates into CASSQDPGAGLEQYF.

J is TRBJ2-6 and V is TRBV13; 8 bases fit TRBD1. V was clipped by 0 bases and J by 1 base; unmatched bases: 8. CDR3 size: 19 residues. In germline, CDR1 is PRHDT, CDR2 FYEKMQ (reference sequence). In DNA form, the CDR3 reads TGTGCCAGCAGCTTAGGATACAGGGGGATTTTATCTGGGGCCAACGTCCTGACTTTC. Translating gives CASSLGYRGILSGANVLTF.

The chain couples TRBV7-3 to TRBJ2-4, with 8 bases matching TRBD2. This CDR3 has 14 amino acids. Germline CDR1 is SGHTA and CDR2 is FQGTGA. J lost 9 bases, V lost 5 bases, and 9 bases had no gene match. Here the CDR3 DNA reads TGTGCCAGCAGCCCCTACGGGGGGGCCCCCATTCAGTACTTC. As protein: CASSPYGGAPIQYF.

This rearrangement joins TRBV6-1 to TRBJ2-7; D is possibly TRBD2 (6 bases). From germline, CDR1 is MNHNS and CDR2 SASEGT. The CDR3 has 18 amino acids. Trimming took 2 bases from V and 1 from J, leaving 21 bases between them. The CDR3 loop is CASSEIGRNWRASYEQYF. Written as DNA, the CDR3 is TGTGCCAGCAGTGAAATAGGGCGGAACTGGAGGGCGTCCTACGAGCAGTACTTC.

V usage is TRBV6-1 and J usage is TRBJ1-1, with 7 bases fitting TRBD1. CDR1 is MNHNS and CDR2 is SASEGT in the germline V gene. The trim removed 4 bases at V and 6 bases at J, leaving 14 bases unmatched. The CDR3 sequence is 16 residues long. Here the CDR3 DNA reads TGTGCCAGCAGTGCAGGACAGGCGGGGAACAGCGCTGAAGCTTTCTTT. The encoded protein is CASSAGQAGNSAEAFF.